The clone carrying this TCR beta chain was seen more than once but under ten times. Antigen specificity is unknown. Produced via immunoSEQ multiplex PCR; TCRdb's table is partial and in-frame only. The sample lists over 110,000 clones, roughly nine tenths occurring once. The data are from a study of T cell responses to AZD1222 COVID-19 vaccine. Study results and limitations: Across the whole spike, CD4 TCRs peaked at regions 160-218 and 743-854.

The CDR3 sequence is 16 residues long. The chain joins TRBV21-1 to TRBJ2-7. TRBV21-1 is a listed pseudogene. This clonotype was obtained from an adult who received the AZD1222 COVID-19 vaccine. The specimen comprised peripheral blood, sampled 28 days after the second AZD1222 dose. The CDR3 nucleotides read TGTGCCAGCAGCAAAGCGCGGCGGACGCCCCCCTACGAGCAGTACGTC. It translates to CASSKARRTPPYEQYV.